This is a list of T cell receptor beta chains from one sample in a study of T-cell memory formation after mild COVID-19. From the 5' RACE reads, TCRdb called clonotypes with MiXCR, one entry per CDR3 protein. The sample gives hundreds of thousands of distinct CDR3 sequences, roughly 22% of which show up once; approximately 12% is in the top ten. The specimen sequenced was PBMCs or a T cell subset sorted from them (not recorded which). The receptors stem from an adult woman who had mild COVID-19 (a few samples of this study predate the infection). Cell type and time point are not known. Both conserved end residues are part of each CDR3. The D gene is left open where the match is weak. Rows give clone size only sometimes, using once, few, many, or a class for an expanded clone.

clone size: -
D gene: TRBD1
J gene: TRBJ1-1
V gene: TRBV7-9
CDR3 DNA: TGTGCCAGCAGCCATGGGACAGGGGGCACCTATGAAGCTTTCTTT
CDR3 protein: CASSHGTGGTYEAFF

clone size: -
D gene: TRBD1
J gene: TRBJ2-7
V gene: TRBV6-2/TRBV6-3
CDR3 DNA: TGTGCCAGCAGTCCGCTCCGGGACAGAGTCGAGCAGTACTTC
CDR3 protein: CASSPLRDRVEQYF

clone size: -
D gene: -
J gene: TRBJ1-1
V gene: TRBV27
CDR3 DNA: TGTGCCAGCAGGTACCCGGGACGAGCCAACACTGAAGCTTTCTTT
CDR3 protein: CASRYPGRANTEAFF

clone size: -
D gene: -
J gene: TRBJ2-3
V gene: TRBV12-3/TRBV12-4
CDR3 DNA: TGTGCCAGCAGTTTCACTAGCCCAGATACGCAGTATTTT
CDR3 protein: CASSFTSPDTQYF

clone size: few
D gene: -
J gene: TRBJ2-7
V gene: TRBV4-2
CDR3 DNA: TGTGCCAGCAGCCAAGAAGGACTCATAGGGTACGAGCAGTACTTC
CDR3 protein: CASSQEGLIGYEQYF

clone size: few
D gene: -
J gene: TRBJ2-5
V gene: TRBV25-1
CDR3 DNA: TGTGCCAGCAGTGAACAGGGGTTGGAGACCCAGTACTTC
CDR3 protein: CASSEQGLETQYF

clone size: -
D gene: TRBD2
J gene: TRBJ2-7
V gene: TRBV20-1
CDR3 DNA: TGCAGTGCTAGCCCCGGCGGGGGGAAGTACTTC
CDR3 protein: CSASPGGGKYF

clone size: few
D gene: -
J gene: TRBJ1-2
V gene: TRBV18
CDR3 DNA: TGTGCCAGCTCACCGGGTGGACTTACCGGCTACACCTTC
CDR3 protein: CASSPGGLTGYTF

clone size: -
D gene: -
J gene: TRBJ1-4
V gene: TRBV5-1
CDR3 DNA: TGCGCCAGCAGAATTGGGAACAGCGATGAAAAACTGTTTTTT
CDR3 protein: CASRIGNSDEKLFF

clone size: -
D gene: TRBD1
J gene: TRBJ1-2
V gene: TRBV20-1
CDR3 DNA: TGCAGTGCTAGAGATGATCAGGGGGCGGGGTTCTATGGCTACACCTTC
CDR3 protein: CSARDDQGAGFYGYTF

clone size: few
D gene: TRBD1
J gene: TRBJ2-3
V gene: TRBV5-1
CDR3 DNA: TGCGCCAGCAGCTTGAGGGGGCTGCGCACAGATACGCAGTATTTT
CDR3 protein: CASSLRGLRTDTQYF

clone size: -
D gene: TRBD2
J gene: TRBJ2-2
V gene: TRBV24-1
CDR3 DNA: TGTGCCACCCGGGCGGGAGAAAACACCGGGGAGCTGTTTTTT
CDR3 protein: CATRAGENTGELFF

clone size: few
D gene: -
J gene: TRBJ1-1
V gene: TRBV5-1
CDR3 DNA: TGCGCCAGCAGCTTGGAGGCCGGGGTTTTGAACACTGAAGCTTTCTTT
CDR3 protein: CASSLEAGVLNTEAFF

clone size: -
D gene: -
J gene: TRBJ2-7
V gene: TRBV14
CDR3 DNA: TGTGCCAGCAGCCAAGAGGACTCGAACTCCTACGAGCAGTACTTC
CDR3 protein: CASSQEDSNSYEQYF

clone size: -
D gene: -
J gene: TRBJ2-5
V gene: TRBV5-1
CDR3 DNA: TGCGCCAGCAGCTTGGACGGCATGTACCAAGAGACCCAGTACTTC
CDR3 protein: CASSLDGMYQETQYF

clone size: few
D gene: TRBD2
J gene: TRBJ2-2
V gene: TRBV9
CDR3 DNA: TGTGCCAGCAGCGCCCCAAGGTGGGGGGGGGACACCGGGGAGCTGTTTTTT
CDR3 protein: CASSAPRWGGDTGELFF

clone size: -
D gene: -
J gene: TRBJ2-3
V gene: TRBV6-5
CDR3 DNA: TGTGCCAGCAGCAAAATACGGGGCACAGATACGCAGTATTTT
CDR3 protein: CASSKIRGTDTQYF

clone size: -
D gene: TRBD1
J gene: TRBJ1-6
V gene: TRBV5-5
CDR3 DNA: TGTGCCAGCAGCTTGGCCACGCGGGACAGGGGGTATCTTGACTCCTATAATTCACCCCTCCACTTT
CDR3 protein: CASSLATRDRGYLDSYNSPLHF

clone size: few
D gene: -
J gene: TRBJ2-7
V gene: TRBV5-5
CDR3 DNA: TGTGCCAGCAGCTTGGCGGCCAATACCGAGCAGTACTTC
CDR3 protein: CASSLAANTEQYF

clone size: few
D gene: -
J gene: TRBJ1-1
V gene: TRBV24-1
CDR3 DNA: TGTGCCACCAGTAGCCGGGGTTGGACTGAAGCTTTCTTT
CDR3 protein: CATSSRGWTEAFF

clone size: many
D gene: -
J gene: TRBJ2-7
V gene: TRBV29-1
CDR3 DNA: TGCAGCGTTGCTCAACTCGGTGGGTACGAGCAGTACTTC
CDR3 protein: CSVAQLGGYEQYF

clone size: few
D gene: -
J gene: TRBJ2-7
V gene: TRBV12-3/TRBV12-4
CDR3 DNA: TGTGCCAGCAGTATTTCCGGGCCCATCTACGAGCAGTACTTC
CDR3 protein: CASSISGPIYEQYF

clone size: few
D gene: -
J gene: TRBJ2-7
V gene: TRBV12-5
CDR3 DNA: TGTGCTAGTGGTTTGGTACACGGGGATCTCTACGAGCAGTACTTC
CDR3 protein: CASGLVHGDLYEQYF

clone size: -
D gene: -
J gene: TRBJ1-5
V gene: TRBV12-3/TRBV12-4
CDR3 DNA: TGTGCCAGCGGGAACGGGACGGTGTTACATCAGCCCCAGCATTTT
CDR3 protein: CASGNGTVLHQPQHF

clone size: -
D gene: TRBD2
J gene: TRBJ2-7
V gene: TRBV3-1
CDR3 DNA: TGTGCCAGCAGCCTTCGGGGGGGGAGCTCCTACGAGCAGTACTTC
CDR3 protein: CASSLRGGSSYEQYF

clone size: few
D gene: TRBD1
J gene: TRBJ1-1
V gene: TRBV20-1
CDR3 DNA: TGCAGTGCTGAGGGGGACAGCGTGTATGAAGCTTTCTTT
CDR3 protein: CSAEGDSVYEAFF

clone size: few
D gene: -
J gene: TRBJ2-5
V gene: TRBV7-2
CDR3 DNA: TGTGCCAGCAGCTTAGGAGGTGGCTACGACATTTCCCAAGAGACCCAGTACTTC
CDR3 protein: CASSLGGGYDISQETQYF

clone size: many
D gene: -
J gene: TRBJ1-1
V gene: TRBV7-2
CDR3 DNA: TGTGCCAGCAGCTTATATGCACAGCAGAACACTGAAGCTTTCTTT
CDR3 protein: CASSLYAQQNTEAFF

clone size: -
D gene: -
J gene: TRBJ1-2
V gene: TRBV6-2/TRBV6-3
CDR3 DNA: TGTGCCAGCAGTTACTCTTCCCGGACTTATGGCTACACCTTC
CDR3 protein: CASSYSSRTYGYTF

clone size: few
D gene: TRBD1
J gene: TRBJ1-1
V gene: TRBV20-1
CDR3 DNA: TGCAGTGCTAGCGGAACAGGGGGCAGCGCTGAAGCTTTCTTT
CDR3 protein: CSASGTGGSAEAFF

clone size: -
D gene: -
J gene: TRBJ1-5
V gene: TRBV4-2
CDR3 DNA: TGTGCCAGCAGCCCCCAGGGTATCGGGCAGCCCCAGCATTTT
CDR3 protein: CASSPQGIGQPQHF

clone size: -
D gene: TRBD1
J gene: TRBJ1-1
V gene: TRBV7-9
CDR3 DNA: TGTGCCAGCAGCTTAGGAGGGGGCCTACTAAACACTGAAGCTTTCTTT
CDR3 protein: CASSLGGGLLNTEAFF

clone size: -
D gene: -
J gene: TRBJ1-1
V gene: TRBV7-6
CDR3 DNA: TGTGCCAGCAGCCACACTCCGGCAGGGGCTAACACTGAAGCTTTCTTT
CDR3 protein: CASSHTPAGANTEAFF

clone size: many
D gene: -
J gene: TRBJ1-1
V gene: TRBV20-1
CDR3 DNA: TGCAGTGCTAGGGTTCGCGACACTGAAGCTTTCTTT
CDR3 protein: CSARVRDTEAFF

clone size: -
D gene: TRBD1
J gene: TRBJ1-6
V gene: TRBV20-1
CDR3 DNA: TGCAGTGCGCCGGGACAGGGAGGTTCACCCCTCCACTTT
CDR3 protein: CSAPGQGGSPLHF

clone size: many
D gene: -
J gene: TRBJ2-7
V gene: TRBV12-3/TRBV12-4
CDR3 DNA: TGTGCCAGCAGTTTTAGGCTAGGCTACGAGCAGTACTTC
CDR3 protein: CASSFRLGYEQYF

clone size: -
D gene: TRBD1
J gene: TRBJ2-5
V gene: TRBV30
CDR3 DNA: TGTGCCTGGGCTAAGGGACAGGGATCCCAAGAGACCCAGTACTTC
CDR3 protein: CAWAKGQGSQETQYF

clone size: -
D gene: TRBD1
J gene: TRBJ2-5
V gene: TRBV5-1
CDR3 DNA: TGCGCCAGCAGGGCCGGGACAGGGGAAGAGACCCAGTACTTC
CDR3 protein: CASRAGTGEETQYF

clone size: -
D gene: TRBD2
J gene: TRBJ2-3
V gene: TRBV20-1
CDR3 DNA: TGCAGTGCTAGTGGGAGGACTAGCGGCACAGATACGCAGTATTTT
CDR3 protein: CSASGRTSGTDTQYF